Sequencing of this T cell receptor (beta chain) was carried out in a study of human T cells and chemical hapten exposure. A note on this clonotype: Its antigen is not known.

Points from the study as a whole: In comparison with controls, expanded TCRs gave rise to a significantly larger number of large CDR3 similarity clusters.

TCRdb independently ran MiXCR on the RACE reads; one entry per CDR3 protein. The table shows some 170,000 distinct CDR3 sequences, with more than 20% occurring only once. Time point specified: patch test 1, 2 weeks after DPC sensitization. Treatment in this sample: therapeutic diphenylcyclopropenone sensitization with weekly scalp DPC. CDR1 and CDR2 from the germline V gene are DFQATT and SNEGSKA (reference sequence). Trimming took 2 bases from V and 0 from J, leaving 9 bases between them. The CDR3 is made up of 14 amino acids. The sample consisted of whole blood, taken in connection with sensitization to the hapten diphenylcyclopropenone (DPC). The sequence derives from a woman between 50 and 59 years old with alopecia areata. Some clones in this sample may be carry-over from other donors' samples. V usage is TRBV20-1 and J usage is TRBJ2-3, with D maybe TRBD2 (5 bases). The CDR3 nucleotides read TGCAGTGCTAGACTAGCAGCTAGCACAGATACGCAGTATTTT. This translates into CSARLAASTDTQYF.